This T cell receptor beta chain came from a study of early T cells in non-severe SARS-CoV-2 infection. Study summary: Alpha and beta chains were unpaired, from unsorted whole-blood bulk RNA. General study findings and limits: VDJdb matches were skewed toward anti-spike CD8 T cell responses.

Individually, cDNA molecules had unique molecular identifiers attached to them. TCRdb reprocessed the 5' RACE reads with MiXCR, giving one entry per CDR3 protein. This sample carries some 40,000 distinct CDR3 sequences, approximately 4.8% of them seen once, and the ten largest clones take around 5%. This clonotype showed up just a few times. The antigen is unknown. Input material: whole blood. This TCR was recovered from an adult who was a healthcare worker with PCR-confirmed SARS-CoV-2 infection or an uninfected control (not recorded which).

CDR3 in amino acids: CASSPDFYEQYF. The CDR3 DNA reads as TGTGCCAGCAGTCCTGACTTTTACGAGCAGTACTTC. The chain links TRBV27 to TRBJ2-7; D not resolved. CDR1 and CDR2 (germline): MNHEY, SMNVEV (reference sequence). The V gene lost 5 bases and the J gene lost 4 bases, with 9 bases spanning the gap. This CDR3 is built from 12 residues.